The 20 T cell receptor beta chains presented below share a single source sample, sequenced in a study of blood T cell repertoires in COVID-19. Sequenced by immunoSEQ multiplex PCR; TCRdb stores in-frame clones only, minus some. Counted here are around 160,000 clones, around 83% occurring once; the ten biggest clones make up 5.8%. Sequenced material: PBMCs or T cells enriched from blood (not recorded which). The receptor set was obtained from a woman between 45 and 65 years old who had been exposed to COVID-19.

This sequence joins TRBV3-1 (or the pseudogene TRBV3-2) and TRBJ1-5; no clear D gene. Per the germline V gene, CDR1 is LGHDT and CDR2 is YNNKEL (reference sequence). The ends were cut back, 4 bases at V and 0 bases at J, with 19 bases in the middle. This CDR3 region has 18 residues. CDR3 coding DNA: TGTGCCAGCAGCCCGCACGCGACCCGGGATAATAGCAATCAGCCCCAGCATTTT. Amino acids: CASSPHATRDNSNQPQHF.

The chain uses TRBV19 and TRBJ2-7; 9 bases are shared with TRBD1. The germline V gene encodes CDR1 LNHDA and CDR2 SQIVND (reference sequence). The trim removed 3 bases at V and 2 bases at J, leaving 8 bases unmatched. This CDR3 spans 16 amino acids. The CDR3 sequence is CASSMSGTGIPYEQYF. CDR3 sequence (DNA): TGTGCCAGTAGTATGTCCGGGACAGGGATCCCCTACGAGCAGTACTTC.

V gene TRBV5-1 combines with J gene TRBJ1-1; D gene unclear. The CDR3 contains 14 residues. The V gene lost 3 bases and the J gene lost 1 base, with 10 bases spanning the gap. Germline V gene lookup returns CDR1 SGHRS and CDR2 YFSETQ. The CDR3 DNA reads TGCGCCAGCAGCTACTCCGTAGCGAACACTGAAGCTTTCTTT. Its translation: CASSYSVANTEAFF.

The V call is TRBV10-3, the J call TRBJ2-5; weak D call: TRBD2 (5 bases). The CDR3 is 18 amino acids. The germline V gene has CDR1 ENHRY and CDR2 SYGVKD. The V and J ends lost 3 bases and 5 bases respectively, with 25 bases between them. The CDR3 loop is CAISDPDVGDLLRETQYF. The CDR3 nucleotides are TGTGCCATCAGTGACCCAGACGTCGGGGATTTGTTAAGGGAGACCCAGTACTTC.

The chain links TRBV2 to TRBJ1-6; TRBD1 aligns across 9 bases. Trimming took 5 bases from V and 9 from J; bases not matched to a gene: 8. Germline loops: CDR1 SNHLY, CDR2 FYNNEI. The CDR3 is 15 amino acids. The CDR3 loop is CASSLRDRVFSPLHF. For the CDR3, the DNA is TGTGCCAGCAGTCTCCGGGACAGGGTTTTTTCACCCCTCCACTTT.

This clone was observed a few times. The chain joins TRBV3-1 (or the pseudogene TRBV3-2) to TRBJ1-5, with 7 positions matching TRBD1. The germline V gene has CDR1 LGHDT and CDR2 YNNKEL (reference sequence). After removal of 1 base from V and 6 bases from J, the junction contained 6 bases not matched to a gene. This CDR3 comprises 15 residues. The CDR3 sequence: CASSQGPQGGQPQHF. CDR3 nucleotides: TGTGCCAGCAGCCAAGGGCCTCAGGGGGGTCAGCCCCAGCATTTT.

This sequence joins TRBV27 and TRBJ2-2; D is perhaps TRBD1 (5 bases). The ends were cut back, 2 bases at V and 1 base at J, with 8 bases in the middle. CDR1 MNHEY and CDR2 SMNVEV come from the germline V gene (reference sequence). The CDR3 runs to 15 residues. The CDR3 DNA reads as TGTGCCAGCAGTTTAATTAGGGGGAACACCGGGGAGCTGTTTTTT. It is translated as CASSLIRGNTGELFF.

CDR3 sequence (DNA): TGTGCCAGTGGACTAGCGGGAGCCCCAGATACGCAGTATTTT. Translating gives CASGLAGAPDTQYF. This chain links TRBV9 with TRBJ2-3; 13 nucleotides line up with TRBD2. The CDR3 is 14 amino acids. J gave up 4 bases and V 8 bases, and 4 bases lay outside the gene matches. Per the germline V gene, CDR1 is SGDLS and CDR2 is YYNGEE.

This clone came up a few times. CDR3 nucleotide sequence: TGTGCCAGCAGCGTGGACAGGGGCTCGGGAGAGACCCAGTACTTC. The encoded protein is CASSVDRGSGETQYF. The rearrangement links TRBV5-4 to TRBJ2-5, with 9 bases that match TRBD1. The CDR3 length is 15 residues. Germline V lookup: CDR1 SGHNT, CDR2 YYREEE (reference sequence). Unmatched junction bases numbered 8, after V lost 4 bases and J lost 4 bases.

V and J are TRBV7-2 and TRBJ1-5, with 9 nucleotides matching TRBD1. Trimming at V came to 7 bases and at J to 7 bases, leaving 8 bases not matched to a gene. The CDR3 totals 14 residues. Germline V gives CDR1 SGHTA, CDR2 FQGNSA. The CDR3: CASTSGQGIQPQHF. DNA of the CDR3: TGTGCCAGCACCTCGGGACAGGGTATACAGCCCCAGCATTTT.

The genes are TRBV6-6 and TRBJ2-2; the D is unclear. This CDR3 has 13 amino acids. The germline V gene encodes CDR1 MNHNY and CDR2 SVGAGI (reference sequence). Trimming removed 5 bases at V and 7 bases at J, with 11 bases between. CDR3 loop: CASSPRGYGELFF. DNA of the CDR3: TGTGCCAGCAGTCCCCGCGGCTACGGGGAGCTGTTTTTT.

The V call is TRBV19, the J call TRBJ2-3; 8 bases agree with TRBD1. V shed 5 bases, J shed 3 bases, and the junction held 7 bases outside the gene matches. From germline, CDR1 is LNHDA and CDR2 SQIVND (reference sequence). This CDR3 is 15 amino acids long. DNA of the CDR3: TGTGCCAGTAGTCAGGGGGCCGCAATGACAGATACGCAGTATTTT. The encoded protein is CASSQGAAMTDTQYF.

The chain joins TRBV6-5 to TRBJ1-2, with D unresolved. The V end was cut by 8 bases, the J end by 4 bases, with 14 bases between. Germline values: CDR1 MNHEY, CDR2 SVGAGI. This CDR3 has 13 amino acids. The CDR3 sequence: CASQTEGAYGYTF. DNA for the CDR3: TGTGCCAGCCAAACAGAGGGCGCCTATGGCTACACCTTC.

The V gene is TRBV12-5, the J gene TRBJ1-1; perhaps TRBD1 as D (5 bases). This CDR3 has 15 residues. The germline V and J ends were trimmed by 5 bases and 1 base, with 14 bases remaining between them. Germline loops: CDR1 LGHNT, CDR2 FRNRAP. CDR3 region: CASGLQGGWNTEAFF. The CDR3, as DNA: TGTGCTAGTGGTCTGCAGGGTGGTTGGAACACTGAAGCTTTCTTT.

V usage is TRBV25-1 and J usage is TRBJ1-2, with D possibly being TRBD1 (5 bases). V shed 6 bases and J shed 7 bases, with 15 bases lying between them. The CDR3 extends over 13 amino acids. Germline CDR1 and CDR2: MGHDK and SYGVNS. The CDR3 region is CASRGDYYGGYTF. Written as DNA, the CDR3 is TGTGCCAGCAGGGGGGACTACTATGGTGGCTACACCTTC.

This chain links TRBV5-1 with TRBJ1-2; D is perhaps TRBD1 (5 bases). The CDR3 has 14 residues. Per the germline V gene, CDR1 is SGHRS and CDR2 is YFSETQ. The V gene lost 3 bases and the J gene lost 7 bases, with 16 bases spanning the gap. The CDR3 region has the DNA TGCGCCAGCAGCTCTAATGTGGGGCAGCCTGGCTACACCTTC. It translates to CASSSNVGQPGYTF.

This clone was recorded once. The chain is built from TRBV11-3 and TRBJ2-7; 9 bases are a match to TRBD2. Germline V gene lookup returns CDR1 SGHNT and CDR2 YENEEA. The CDR3 extends over 14 amino acids. V shed 1 base and J 5 bases; nucleotides not matched to a gene: 3. CDR3 nucleotide sequence: TGTGCCAGCAGCTTAGGGGGGACTAGCAACGAGCAGTACTTC. Its translation is CASSLGGTSNEQYF.

This chain connects TRBV2 to TRBJ2-2; 8 positions agree with TRBD2. This CDR3 region has 17 residues. Germline CDR1 and CDR2: SNHLY and FYNNEI. The V segment lost 7 bases and the J segment 3 bases; nucleotides outside the gene matches: 13. The CDR3 DNA follows: TGTGCCAGCACCCCCCACCGAATAGCGGGGTACACCGGGGAGCTGTTTTTT. Encoded protein: CASTPHRIAGYTGELFF.

The chain is built from TRBV27 and TRBJ2-7, with TRBD2 as a possible D gene (6 bases). From germline, CDR1 is MNHEY and CDR2 SMNVEV (reference sequence). The ends were cut back, 5 bases at V and 4 bases at J, with 15 bases in the middle. The CDR3 is 14 amino acids. The CDR3 DNA reads as TGTGCCAGCAGTAGGGCCTCTGGGGGGTACGAGCAGTACTTC. This translates into CASSRASGGYEQYF.

The V gene is TRBV5-1, the J gene TRBJ2-1, with TRBD2 matching over 8 bases. Germline CDR1 and CDR2: SGHRS and YFSETQ. V was pared by 2 bases and J by 4 bases, with 2 bases of the junction left unmatched. The CDR3 spans 14 residues. Here the CDR3 reads CASSFAGGYNEQFF. CDR3 bases: TGCGCCAGCAGCTTTGCGGGGGGTTACAATGAGCAGTTCTTC.